The present entry profiles one TCR beta chain with its context. What this receptor recognizes is not known. No base quality values were provided; no much bigger clone lies one nucleotide off. V is cut back by 4 bases and J by 2 bases, with 10 bases in the junction unmatched. The CDR3 has 16 amino acids, counting the end cysteine and phenylalanine. Only CDR3 DNA is held: 48 bases, read in frame from base 1. From the germline V gene (reference sequence), CDR1 is SGHNT and CDR2 is YYREEE. TCRbeta CDR3 regions were amplified from genomic DNA using the immunoSEQ Assay, a bias-controlled multiplex PCR. The study's own analysis went as follows. Within the assay, amplification of reference gene primers was used to estimate how many nucleated cells each sample contained. To quantify the absolute abundance of each unique TCRbeta CDR3 rearrangement, sequence reads were collapsed and filtered. For each sample, productive Simpson clonality was calculated by taking the square root of Simpson's diversity index across productive rearrangements. TCRdb's version of the immuneACCESS table is confined to in-frame rearrangements and falls short of the full clone set. An unresolved V gene accounts for under half of the shortfall where checked; the remainder is of unknown origin. The V and J calls and clone size come from that table; D and trimming were worked out from the DNA. The sample table holds 150,000 or so clones, of which around 81% were seen once. The top ten constitute 11% of the sample.

The collaborating institutions used their own protocols to collect whole blood in K2EDTA tubes. For TCRbeta analysis, collaborators shipped samples in one of three forms: frozen whole blood, isolated PBMCs, or DNA extracted from either of those sample types. The data originate from a study of blood T cell repertoires in COVID-19 (dated by TCRdb to 2019 to 2021). Looking at the study overall: Collaborator samples came from the United States, Italy and Spain and covered acute and convalescent phases of COVID-19. The repertoires were released in a freely available public database intended as a resource for research on the immune response to SARS-CoV-2. Deeply sampled blood TCRbeta repertoires from subjects exposed to, actively infected with, or recovered from COVID-19 were included in the dataset. HLA class I and class II types, where available, came from metadata supplied by the sample provider rather than from assay-based typing. The prospective study material was composed of cDNA or gDNA derived from T cells, B-cell-depleted T cells, or PBMCs. Sample metadata almost always included a de-identified subject ID, COVID-19 status, age in years and sex. The samples were drawn from two sources: the first 160 participants of the ongoing ImmuneRACE study, and 1,000 to 1,500 subjects contributed by 6 global collaborators.

What the research found in general, with its limitations: The quantity of clinical and demographic metadata differed by source and by participant and was supplied without curation.

The V gene is TRBV5-4 and the J gene is TRBJ2-7; TRBD1 lines up with 9 middle nucleotides. The source material was peripheral blood. The origin of this receptor is a man in his sixties with active or convalescent COVID-19. The bases are TGTGCCAGCAGCCTGGAGGGGGGACAGGGTCCCTACGAGCAGTACTTC. This translates into CASSLEGGQGPYEQYF.